The rows below give T cell receptor beta chains drawn from one sample of a study of shared clonotypes between healthy human individuals. TCRdb's copy holds only in-frame clones and misses some; the assay was immunoSEQ multiplex PCR. Counted here are nearly 600,000 clones, less than 97% occurring once; the ten biggest clones make up about 0.11%. The sequenced sample was naive CD8+ T cells sorted from blood. These TCRs come from a woman in her 30s in good health. Both conserved end residues are part of each CDR3. Fields, in order: clone size, V gene, J gene, D gene, CDR3 protein, CDR3 DNA. D genes are given only for firm matches. Rows give clone size only sometimes, using once, few, many, or a class for an expanded clone.

.	TRBV19	TRBJ2-4	.	CASTSTWGVGNIQYF	TGTGCCAGTACCTCAACTTGGGGGGTTGGAAACATTCAGTACTTC
.	TRBV10-3	TRBJ1-1	.	CAISESGAEAFF	TGTGCCATCAGTGAGTCCGGGGCTGAAGCTTTCTTT
.	TRBV5-6	TRBJ1-5	TRBD1	CASSRGTGGSSNQPQHF	TGTGCCAGCAGTAGGGGGACAGGGGGATCTAGCAATCAGCCCCAGCATTTT
.	TRBV5-4	TRBJ2-3	.	CASSFGESTDTQYF	TGTGCCAGCAGCTTCGGCGAAAGCACAGATACGCAGTATTTT
.	TRBV7-7	TRBJ2-7	.	CASSPIVGTGDPYEQYF	TGTGCCAGCAGCCCGATAGTCGGGACGGGGGACCCGTACGAGCAGTACTTC
.	TRBV4-1	TRBJ2-7	.	CASSQVWTDSYEQYF	TGCGCCAGCAGCCAAGTTTGGACGGACTCCTACGAGCAGTACTTC
.	TRBV27	TRBJ2-5	.	CASSYPLQEHFQETQYF	TGTGCCAGCAGTTACCCCCTCCAGGAGCACTTTCAAGAGACCCAGTACTTC
.	TRBV27	TRBJ2-7	TRBD1	CASSPTGVEQYF	TGTGCCAGCAGTCCAACAGGGGTCGAGCAGTACTTC
once	TRBV2	TRBJ2-7	.	CASSDATTYEQYF	TGTGCCAGCAGTGACGCAACTACCTACGAGCAGTACTTC
once	TRBV2	TRBJ2-7	.	CASKDKSSYEQYF	TGTGCCAGCAAAGACAAAAGTTCCTACGAGCAGTACTTC
.	TRBV4-1	TRBJ1-2	.	CASSQTDTLHYGYTF	TGCGCCAGCAGCCAAACGGACACCCTGCATTATGGCTACACCTTC
.	TRBV7-3	TRBJ1-5	.	CASSLNSNQPQHF	TGTGCCAGCTCCTTGAATAGCAATCAGCCCCAGCATTTT
.	TRBV10-2	TRBJ1-2	TRBD1	CASSTGDYGYTF	TGCGCCAGCAGCACAGGGGACTATGGCTACACCTTC
once	TRBV6-5	TRBJ2-1	.	CASSLTSLGYNEQFF	TGTGCCAGCAGCCTAACTAGCCTCGGCTACAATGAGCAGTTCTTC
.	TRBV19	TRBJ1-5	.	CASSIRDHNQPQHF	TGTGCCAGTAGTATAAGGGACCACAATCAGCCCCAGCATTTT
.	TRBV27	TRBJ2-3	TRBD1	CASSSIGRGDTQYF	TGTGCCAGCAGTTCTATAGGCAGGGGGGATACGCAGTATTTT
once	TRBV7-9	TRBJ2-3	.	CASSARKDKTDTQYF	TGTGCCAGCAGCGCGCGGAAGGATAAAACAGATACGCAGTATTTT
.	TRBV4-2	TRBJ1-1	.	CASSQDFPRGPNTEAFF	TGTGCCAGCAGCCAAGATTTTCCCCGAGGGCCGAACACTGAAGCTTTCTTT
.	TRBV7-9	TRBJ2-7	.	CASSQSGGTYEQYF	TGTGCCAGCAGTCAATCCGGCGGGACCTACGAGCAGTACTTC
.	TRBV7-9	TRBJ1-2	TRBD1	CASLPPDRGYGYTF	TGTGCCAGCTTACCCCCGGACAGGGGCTATGGCTACACCTTC
.	TRBV5-8	TRBJ2-1	.	CASSFWGLGQFF	TGTGCCAGCAGCTTCTGGGGTCTAGGGCAGTTCTTC
.	TRBV11-2	TRBJ2-7	TRBD1	CASSSTGIYEQYF	TGTGCCAGCAGCTCGACAGGGATCTACGAGCAGTACTTC
.	TRBV9	TRBJ2-4	TRBD2	CASSANLAGGLGGIQYF	TGTGCCAGCAGCGCAAACCTAGCGGGAGGCCTCGGGGGCATTCAGTACTTC
.	TRBV7-9	TRBJ2-6	.	CASSSTGSGANVLTF	TGTGCCAGCAGCTCTACAGGCTCTGGGGCCAACGTCCTGACTTTC
.	TRBV29-1	TRBJ2-1	TRBD2	CSVEGTKGTRSYNEQFF	TGCAGCGTTGAAGGAACGAAGGGGACTAGGTCATACAATGAGCAGTTCTTC
.	TRBV7-8	TRBJ2-7	.	CASSHGHGRTIYEQYF	TGTGCCAGCAGCCACGGACATGGCCGCACCATCTACGAGCAGTACTTC
.	TRBV28	TRBJ2-5	TRBD2	CASSSGLAVRDQYF	TGTGCCAGCAGTTCTGGACTAGCGGTTCGTGACCAGTACTTC
once	TRBV7-9	TRBJ2-7	TRBD2	CASSSGFGAGGPYYEQYF	TGTGCCAGCAGCAGCGGTTTTGGGGCGGGAGGGCCCTACTACGAGCAGTACTTC
.	TRBV29-1	TRBJ2-1	.	CSGRGPTDEQFF	TGCAGCGGTAGGGGACCCACGGATGAGCAGTTCTTC
.	TRBV5-6	TRBJ2-7	.	CASSGTGTDSYEQYF	TGTGCCAGCAGCGGAACCGGGACGGACTCCTACGAGCAGTACTTC
.	TRBV2	TRBJ2-1	.	CASSDLTQGFNEQFF	TGTGCCAGCAGTGACCTAACACAGGGTTTCAATGAGCAGTTCTTC
.	TRBV5-1	TRBJ2-2	TRBD2	CASSLSGRAGGELFF	TGCGCCAGCAGCCTTAGCGGGAGAGCAGGCGGGGAGCTGTTTTTT
.	TRBV21-1	TRBJ2-7	.	CASERKHYEQYF	TGTGCCAGTGAGAGAAAGCACTACGAGCAGTACTTC
.	TRBV4-1	TRBJ2-7	TRBD2	CASSYQIAGVYEQYF	TGCGCCAGCAGCTATCAAATAGCGGGAGTCTACGAGCAGTACTTC
.	TRBV29-1	TRBJ2-7	TRBD2	CSVEVRLAGIYEQYF	TGCAGCGTTGAAGTAAGACTAGCGGGGATCTACGAGCAGTACTTC
.	TRBV28	TRBJ1-5	.	CASSHDVGGGNQPQHF	TGTGCCAGCAGCCACGACGTTGGGGGCGGCAATCAGCCCCAGCATTTT
.	TRBV5-4	TRBJ2-7	.	CASSLEKNPSYEQYF	TGTGCCAGCAGCTTGGAGAAGAATCCCTCCTACGAGCAGTACTTC
.	TRBV14	TRBJ2-3	TRBD2	CASSHGLAGASWDTQYF	TGTGCCAGCAGCCACGGACTAGCGGGAGCCTCTTGGGATACGCAGTATTTT
.	TRBV7-2	TRBJ2-3	TRBD2	CASSFTSGKIDTQYF	TGTGCCAGCAGCTTTACTAGCGGGAAGATAGATACGCAGTATTTT
.	TRBV28	TRBJ1-5	.	CASTTNQPQHF	TGTGCCAGCACAACCAATCAGCCCCAGCATTTT
.	TRBV6-5	TRBJ2-2	.	CASSHSAANTGELFF	TGTGCCAGCAGCCACTCGGCAGCGAACACCGGGGAGCTGTTTTTT
once	TRBV28	TRBJ2-5	.	CASSSRTVSETQYF	TGTGCCAGCAGTTCGCGGACAGTGTCGGAGACCCAGTACTTC
once	TRBV6-1	TRBJ2-7	TRBD2	CASTASGLSYEQYF	TGTGCCAGCACGGCTAGCGGTCTCTCCTACGAGCAGTACTTC
.	TRBV30	TRBJ2-7	TRBD1	CAWSAGTGGYEQYF	TGTGCCTGGAGTGCCGGGACAGGGGGCTACGAGCAGTACTTC
.	TRBV2	TRBJ1-3	.	CASSDGYSGNTIYF	TGTGCCAGCAGTGACGGATACTCTGGAAACACCATATATTTT
once	TRBV5-6	TRBJ2-5	.	CASSSGIGTQYF	TGTGCCAGCAGCTCAGGGATTGGGACCCAGTACTTC
.	TRBV7-9	TRBJ2-7	.	CASSLVARDDEQYF	TGTGCCAGCAGCTTAGTGGCTCGGGACGACGAGCAGTACTTC
.	TRBV25-1	TRBJ2-1	.	CATEGLAEQGGEQFF	TGTGCCACCGAGGGGCTAGCGGAGCAGGGGGGTGAGCAGTTCTTC
.	TRBV6-1	TRBJ2-7	.	CASLAVSSYEQYF	TGTGCCAGCTTAGCGGTCAGCTCCTACGAGCAGTACTTC
.	TRBV29-1	TRBJ2-7	TRBD1	CSVVGENRGFGNEQYF	TGCAGCGTTGTGGGGGAAAACAGGGGGTTCGGGAACGAGCAGTACTTC
once	TRBV28	TRBJ2-1	.	CASSRTGIQNYNEQFF	TGTGCCAGCAGCCGAACCGGGATCCAGAACTACAATGAGCAGTTCTTC
.	TRBV7-8	TRBJ2-7	.	CASSFTNYEQYF	TGTGCCAGCAGCTTCACTAACTACGAGCAGTACTTC